The 21 T cell receptor beta chains in this list originate from one sample, sequenced in a study of blood T cell repertoires in COVID-19. Sequencing was performed with immunoSEQ multiplex PCR; in TCRdb, only in-frame clones are kept and a portion is missing. This table holds more than 200,000 clones, about 89% found once. The material sequenced was PBMCs or T cells enriched from blood (not recorded which). These receptors were taken from a woman between 25 and 40 years old who had recovered from COVID-19.

J is TRBJ2-1 and V is TRBV28; 10 nucleotides line up with TRBD1. Germline loops: CDR1 MDHEN, CDR2 SYDVKM. CDR3 length: 18 amino acids. The junction had 11 bases not matched to a gene; V was cut back by 6 bases and J by 0 bases. In nucleotides, the CDR3 is TGTGCCAGCAGAACCGGGACAGGGGCCCCTGACTCCTACAATGAGCAGTTCTTC. Translating gives CASRTGTGAPDSYNEQFF.

The gene calls are TRBV5-6 and TRBJ2-2; possibly TRBD2 for D (5 bases). This CDR3 spans 13 amino acids. V gave up 1 base and J gave up 5 bases, with 6 bases separating them. CDR1 and CDR2 (germline): SGHDT, YYEEEE. The CDR3 loop reads CASSLTRTGELFF. DNA for the CDR3: TGTGCCAGCAGCTTGACTAGAACCGGGGAGCTGTTTTTT.

The rearrangement joins TRBV29-1 to TRBJ1-4, with 11 bases fitting TRBD1. The CDR3 is made up of 17 amino acids. Germline V gene data show CDR1 as SQVTM and CDR2 as ANQGSEA. V lost 5 bases to trimming and J lost 7 bases; unmatched junction nucleotides: 15. CDR3 amino acids: CSVSKGTGGSGAEKLFF. CDR3 in DNA: TGCAGCGTTTCGAAAGGGACAGGGGGGAGTGGCGCTGAAAAACTGTTTTTT.

This clone was detected only once. Other DNA sequences from this sample encode an identical CDR3 as well. The chain combines TRBV5-1 with TRBJ1-1; TRBD1 aligns across 7 bases. Germline loops: CDR1 SGHRS, CDR2 YFSETQ. The CDR3 loop spans 14 amino acids. Unmatched junction bases numbered 3, after V lost 4 bases and J lost 0 bases. CDR3 in amino acids: CASSLDRMNTEAFF. The CDR3 DNA reads as TGCGCCAGCAGCCTGGACAGGATGAACACTGAAGCTTTCTTT.

The J gene is TRBJ2-1, the V gene TRBV18; 9 bases align to TRBD1. J gave up 8 bases and V 4 bases, and 3 bases lay outside the gene matches. CDR3 length: 13 residues. Germline V gene data show CDR1 as KGHSH and CDR2 as LQKENI. The CDR3 is CASSRDREYEQFF. The CDR3 DNA sequence: TGTGCCAGCTCACGGGACAGGGAATATGAGCAGTTCTTC. The full variable domain, with the rest looked up from reference TRBV18 and TRBJ2-1, is NAGVMQNPRHLVRRRGQEARLRCSPMKGHSHVYWYRQLPEEGLKFMVYLQKENIIDESGMPKERFSAEFPKEGPSILRIQQVVRGDSAAYFCASSRDREYEQFFGPGTRLTVL.

The chain employs TRBV6-2 or TRBV6-3 and TRBJ1-5; D might be TRBD1 (5 bases). The length of the CDR3 is 16 residues. Germline V CDR1 and CDR2: MNHEY, SVGEGT. The V end lost 2 bases, the J end lost 0 bases, and 11 bases lay between the germline ends. In DNA, the CDR3 is TGTGCCAGCAGTTACCCTCCCGGACATAGCAATCAGCCCCAGCATTTT. This codes for CASSYPPGHSNQPQHF.

The genes are TRBV3-1 (or the pseudogene TRBV3-2) and TRBJ1-3; D is ambiguous. CDR1 and CDR2 (germline): LGHDT, YNNKEL (reference sequence). Deletions cut 7 bases from V and 0 bases from J, with 7 bases between. This CDR3 spans 13 amino acids. The CDR3 loop is CASMAVSGNTIYF. Written as DNA, the CDR3 is TGTGCCAGCATGGCAGTCTCTGGAAACACCATATATTTT.

V is TRBV5-1 and J is TRBJ2-7, with no clear D. Germline CDR1 reads SGHRS; CDR2 reads YFSETQ. There are 13 residues in the CDR3. V lost 0 bases, J lost 3 bases, and 7 bases lay in between. As DNA, the CDR3 is TGCGCCAGCAGCTTGGCCCCCTTCTACGAGCAGTACTTC. This encodes CASSLAPFYEQYF.

The rearrangement links TRBV19 to TRBJ1-2; D gene ambiguous. The CDR3 extends over 14 amino acids. Germline CDR1 and CDR2: LNHDA and SQIVND (reference sequence). V was clipped by 0 bases and J by 4 bases, with 9 bases between them. CDR3 sequence: CASSIEPNFYGYTF. The CDR3 DNA reads as TGTGCCAGTAGTATAGAACCGAACTTCTATGGCTACACCTTC.

J is TRBJ1-2 and V is TRBV7-2, with 12 bases that match TRBD1. J was trimmed by 9 bases and V by 5 bases; bases with no gene match: 10. From germline, CDR1 is SGHTA and CDR2 FQGNSA. The CDR3 totals 15 residues. As DNA, the CDR3 is TGTGCCAGCAGCACCCGACCCGGGACAGGGGGCAGCTACACCTTC. Translated: CASSTRPGTGGSYTF.

This chain uses TRBV28 with TRBJ1-3; D gene unclear. Trimming removed 8 bases at V and 5 bases at J, with 28 bases between. The CDR3 runs 18 residues. Germline V gene lookup returns CDR1 MDHEN and CDR2 SYDVKM. The CDR3 protein is CASSNGEGLEVYRNTIYF. CDR3 DNA: TGTGCCAGCTCAAACGGGGAGGGATTGGAGGTGTATAGAAACACCATATATTTT.

This clone was picked up one time. This chain uses TRBV28 with TRBJ2-3, with a possible D match to TRBD2 (6 bases). Trimming pared 1 base from V and 0 bases from J, leaving 11 bases between. The CDR3 has 16 residues. Germline CDR1 is MDHEN and CDR2 is SYDVKM. Written as DNA, the CDR3 is TGTGCCAGCAGTTTATTTGGACTATCTAGCACAGATACGCAGTATTTT. This encodes CASSLFGLSSTDTQYF.

The chain employs TRBV7-2 and TRBJ1-1; TRBD1 matches at 7 bases. V dropped 5 bases and J dropped 9; count of bases not matched to a gene: 9. The germline V gene has CDR1 SGHTA and CDR2 FQGNSA. This CDR3 has 13 amino acids. The CDR3 reads CASSANRDSQAFF. As DNA, the CDR3 is TGTGCCAGCAGCGCCAACCGGGACAGCCAAGCTTTCTTT.

The rearrangement uses TRBV27 and TRBJ2-1, with 7 bases matching TRBD2. CDR3 length equals 15 residues. The V segment lost 9 bases and the J segment 0 bases; nucleotides outside the gene matches: 8. Germline CDR1 reads MNHEY; CDR2 reads SMNVEV (reference sequence). The CDR3 reads CASCQREVSYNEQFF. The CDR3 coding sequence is TGTGCCAGTTGCCAGCGGGAAGTCTCCTACAATGAGCAGTTCTTC.

The chain has TRBV7-9 and TRBJ2-1, with D maybe TRBD2 (5 bases). V lost 1 base to trimming and J lost 5 bases, with 9 bases between them. The CDR3 is 14 residues long. Germline CDR1 and CDR2: SEHNR and FQNEAQ (reference sequence). For the CDR3, the DNA is TGTGCCAGCAGCTTAGGAGCGGCTAACAATGAGCAGTTCTTC. Protein product: CASSLGAANNEQFF.

The chain is built from TRBV4-3 and TRBJ2-7, with TRBD1 matching 9 bases. The trim removed 4 bases at V and 2 bases at J, leaving 9 bases unmatched. In germline, CDR1 is LGHNA, CDR2 YSLEER. This CDR3 has 16 amino acids. The CDR3 DNA reads TGCGCCAGCAGCCCCTCTCGGACAGGGGATACCTACGAGCAGTACTTC. It codes for CASSPSRTGDTYEQYF.

This chain links TRBV19 with TRBJ1-5; the match to TRBD1 covers 11 bases. The V segment lost 5 bases and the J segment 6 bases; nucleotides outside the gene matches: 9. CDR1 and CDR2 (germline): LNHDA, SQIVND (reference sequence). The length of the CDR3 is 16 residues. The CDR3 bases are TGTGCCAGTAGTCCCAGGACAGGGGGCGAGGGTCAGCCCCAGCATTTT. Translation: CASSPRTGGEGQPQHF.

The chain carries TRBV20-1 and TRBJ1-2; weak D call: TRBD1 (5 bases). This CDR3 spans 11 amino acids. V was trimmed by 3 bases and J by 8 bases, leaving 10 bases between them. Germline CDR1 and CDR2: DFQATT and SNEGSKA (reference sequence). Here the CDR3 DNA reads TGCAGTGCTAGGGCAGGGTTCGGCTACACCTTC. Translated: CSARAGFGYTF.

The chain carries TRBV7-9 and TRBJ2-5; tentatively, D is TRBD1 (5 bases). With 3 bases removed from V and 1 base from J, the gap between germline ends came to 9 bases. CDR1 and CDR2 from the germline V gene are SEHNR and FQNEAQ (reference sequence). The CDR3 is 14 residues long. The CDR3: CASSFIGVQETQYF. The DNA of the CDR3 is TGTGCCAGCAGCTTCATAGGGGTCCAAGAGACCCAGTACTTC.

This CDR3 reads CASSSPTGIMNTGELFF. DNA of the CDR3: TGTGCCAGTAGTTCCCCGACGGGGATTATGAACACCGGGGAGCTGTTTTTT. This chain links TRBV19 with TRBJ2-2; tentatively, D is TRBD2 (5 bases). The CDR3 is made up of 17 amino acids. Looked up from germline, CDR1 is LNHDA and CDR2 is SQIVND (reference sequence). V shed 5 bases and J shed 1 base, with 17 bases lying between them.

The rearrangement uses TRBV29-1 and TRBJ1-1; 7 nucleotides line up with TRBD1. After removal of 5 bases from V and 5 bases from J, the junction contained 2 bases not matched to a gene. The CDR3 loop spans 11 amino acids. CDR1 SQVTM and CDR2 ANQGSEA come from the germline V gene. The CDR3 region is CSVPGGTEAFF. In nucleotides, the CDR3 is TGCAGCGTTCCAGGGGGGACTGAAGCTTTCTTT. Full variable domain (remainder filled in from reference TRBV29-1 and TRBJ1-1): SAVISQKPSRDICQRGTSLTIQCQVDSQVTMMFWYRQQPGQSLTLIATANQGSEATYESGFVIDKFPISRPNLTFSTLTVSNMSPEDSSIYLCSVPGGTEAFFGQGTRLTVV.